This T cell receptor beta chain was documented in a study of cytomegalovirus exposure and HLA in healthy donors. Study outcomes and limitations: What TCR beta sequences reportedly achieved was accurate prediction of HLA-A and HLA-B alleles in most subjects. About 87% or about 30% of the time was how often most TCR beta V segments were productive, according to an earlier analysis.

Unrecorded immune exposures were likely, despite nominal health at sampling. The germline gives CDR1 MRHNA, CDR2 SNTAGT. J gave up 6 bases and V 5 bases, and 9 bases lay outside the gene matches. The CDR3 extends over 14 amino acids. The primer mix had 60 Vbeta and 13 Jbeta primers. The data were produced by immunoSEQ multiplex PCR, yet TCRdb's version contains in-frame clones alone and is incomplete. The repertoire holds some 140,000 clones, over 70% seen once, with over 3% in the top ten. This clone was observed once. Its antigen is not identified. The sequence derives from a man aged 40-49 years in good health and CMV-seronegative. The source material was PBMCs. J is TRBJ1-1 and V is TRBV6-4; 7 nucleotides line up with TRBD1. CDR3 coding DNA: TGTGCCAGCAGTCAGGACAGGTCCCGATCTGAAGCTTTCTTT. It codes for CASSQDRSRSEAFF.